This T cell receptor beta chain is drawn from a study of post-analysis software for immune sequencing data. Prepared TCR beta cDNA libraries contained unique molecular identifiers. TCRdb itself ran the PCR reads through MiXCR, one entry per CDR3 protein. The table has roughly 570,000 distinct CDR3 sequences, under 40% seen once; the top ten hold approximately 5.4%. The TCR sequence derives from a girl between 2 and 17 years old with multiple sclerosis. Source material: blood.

CDR3 in amino acids: CASSYGPHGGGYNEQFF. In DNA, the CDR3 is TGTGCCAGCAGTTACGGGCCCCACGGCGGGGGGTACAATGAGCAGTTCTTC. This chain joins TRBV6-5 and TRBJ2-1, with TRBD2 identical over 8 bases. V lost 2 bases to trimming and J lost 4 bases; unmatched junction nucleotides: 10. This CDR3 comprises 17 residues. Germline assignment: CDR1 MNHEY and CDR2 SVGAGI.